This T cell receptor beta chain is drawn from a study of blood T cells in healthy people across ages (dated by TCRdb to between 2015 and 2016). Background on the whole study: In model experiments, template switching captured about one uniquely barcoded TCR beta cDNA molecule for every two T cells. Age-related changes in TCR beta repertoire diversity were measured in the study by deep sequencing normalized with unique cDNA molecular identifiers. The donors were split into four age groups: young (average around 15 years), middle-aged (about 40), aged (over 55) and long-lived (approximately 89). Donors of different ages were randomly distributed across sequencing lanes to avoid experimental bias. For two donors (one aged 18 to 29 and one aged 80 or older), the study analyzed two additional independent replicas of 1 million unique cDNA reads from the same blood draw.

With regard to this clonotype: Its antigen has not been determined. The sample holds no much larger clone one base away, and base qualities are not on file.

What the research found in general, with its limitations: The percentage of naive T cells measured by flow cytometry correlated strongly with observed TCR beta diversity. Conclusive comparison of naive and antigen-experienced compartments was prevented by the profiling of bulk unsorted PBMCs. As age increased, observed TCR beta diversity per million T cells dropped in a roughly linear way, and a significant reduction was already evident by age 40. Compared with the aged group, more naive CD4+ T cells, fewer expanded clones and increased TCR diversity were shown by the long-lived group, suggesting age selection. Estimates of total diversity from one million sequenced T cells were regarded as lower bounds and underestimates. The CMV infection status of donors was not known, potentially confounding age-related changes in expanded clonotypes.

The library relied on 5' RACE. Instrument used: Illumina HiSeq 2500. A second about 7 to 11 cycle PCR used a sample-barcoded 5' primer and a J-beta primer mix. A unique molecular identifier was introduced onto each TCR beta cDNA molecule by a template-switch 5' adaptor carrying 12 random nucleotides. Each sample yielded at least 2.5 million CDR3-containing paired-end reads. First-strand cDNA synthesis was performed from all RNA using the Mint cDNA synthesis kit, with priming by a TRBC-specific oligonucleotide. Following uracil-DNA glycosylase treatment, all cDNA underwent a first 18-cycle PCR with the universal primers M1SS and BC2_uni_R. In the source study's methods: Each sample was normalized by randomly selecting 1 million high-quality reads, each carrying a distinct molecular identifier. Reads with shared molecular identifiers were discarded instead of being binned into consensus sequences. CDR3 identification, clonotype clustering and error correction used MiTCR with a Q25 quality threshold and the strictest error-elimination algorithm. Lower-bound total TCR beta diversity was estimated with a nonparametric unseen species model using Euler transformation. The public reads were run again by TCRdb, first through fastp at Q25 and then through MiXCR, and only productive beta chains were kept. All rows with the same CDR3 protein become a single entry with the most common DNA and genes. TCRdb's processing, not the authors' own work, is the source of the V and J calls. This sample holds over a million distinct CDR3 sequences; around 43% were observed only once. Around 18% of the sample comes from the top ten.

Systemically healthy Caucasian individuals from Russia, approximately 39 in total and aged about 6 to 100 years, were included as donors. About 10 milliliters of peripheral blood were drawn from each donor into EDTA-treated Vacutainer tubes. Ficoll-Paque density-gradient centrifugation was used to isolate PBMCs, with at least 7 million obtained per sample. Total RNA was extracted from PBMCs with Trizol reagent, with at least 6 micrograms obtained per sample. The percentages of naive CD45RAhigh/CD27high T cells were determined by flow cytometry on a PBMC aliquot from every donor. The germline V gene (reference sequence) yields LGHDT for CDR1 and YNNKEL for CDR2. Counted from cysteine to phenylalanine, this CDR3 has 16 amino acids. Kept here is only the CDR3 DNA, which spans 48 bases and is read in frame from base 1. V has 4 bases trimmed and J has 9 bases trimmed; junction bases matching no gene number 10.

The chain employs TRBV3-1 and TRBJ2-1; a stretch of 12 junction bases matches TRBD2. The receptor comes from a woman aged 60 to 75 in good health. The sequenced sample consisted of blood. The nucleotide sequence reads TGTGCCAGCAGCCGATCTAGCGGGAGGGAGGTTGGTGAGCAGTTCTTC. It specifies CASSRSSGREVGEQFF.